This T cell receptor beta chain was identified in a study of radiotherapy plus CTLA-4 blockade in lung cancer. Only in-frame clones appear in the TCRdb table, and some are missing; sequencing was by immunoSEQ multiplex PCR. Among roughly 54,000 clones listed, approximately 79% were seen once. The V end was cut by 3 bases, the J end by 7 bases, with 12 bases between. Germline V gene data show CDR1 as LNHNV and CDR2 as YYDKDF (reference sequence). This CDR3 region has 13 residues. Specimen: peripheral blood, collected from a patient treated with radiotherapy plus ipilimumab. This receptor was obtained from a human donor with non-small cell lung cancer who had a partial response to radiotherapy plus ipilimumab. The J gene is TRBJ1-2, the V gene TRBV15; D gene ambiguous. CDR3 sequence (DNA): TGTGCCACCAGCAGGCGAAGTGTATTTGGCTACACCTTC. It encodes CATSRRSVFGYTF.